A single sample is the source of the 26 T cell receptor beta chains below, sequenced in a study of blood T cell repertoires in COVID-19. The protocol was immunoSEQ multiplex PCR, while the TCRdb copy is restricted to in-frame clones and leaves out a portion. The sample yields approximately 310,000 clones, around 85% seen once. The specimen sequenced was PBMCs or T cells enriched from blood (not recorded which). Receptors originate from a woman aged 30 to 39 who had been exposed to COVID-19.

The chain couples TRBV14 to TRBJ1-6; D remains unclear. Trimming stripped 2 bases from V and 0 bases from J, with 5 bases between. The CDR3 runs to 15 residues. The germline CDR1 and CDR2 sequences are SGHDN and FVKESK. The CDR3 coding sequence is TGTGCCAGCAGCCAATCTTCCTCCTATAATTCACCCCTCCACTTT. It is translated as CASSQSSSYNSPLHF.

CDR3 DNA: TGTGCCAGCAGCTTGGATAGCGGGGGGTACAATGAGCAGTTCTTC. This translates into CASSLDSGGYNEQFF. The chain couples TRBV5-4 to TRBJ2-1; 10 nucleotides align to TRBD2. CDR3 length: 15 amino acids. CDR1 and CDR2 from the germline V gene are SGHNT and YYREEE (reference sequence). The junction had 1 base not matched to a gene; V was cut back by 0 bases and J by 4 bases.

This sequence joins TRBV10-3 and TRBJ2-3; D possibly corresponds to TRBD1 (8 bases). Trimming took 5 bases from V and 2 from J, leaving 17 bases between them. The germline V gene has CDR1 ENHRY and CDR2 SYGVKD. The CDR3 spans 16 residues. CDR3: CAISSGQGGFTDTQYF. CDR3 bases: TGTGCCATCAGTTCCGGACAGGGAGGGTTCACAGATACGCAGTATTTT.

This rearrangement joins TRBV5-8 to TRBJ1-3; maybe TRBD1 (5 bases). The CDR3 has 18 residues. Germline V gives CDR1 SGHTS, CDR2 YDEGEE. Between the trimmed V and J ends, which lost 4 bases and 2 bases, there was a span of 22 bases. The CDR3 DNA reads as TGTGCCAGCAGCACCTCGGGAGTTTTATGGGGGACTGGAAACACCATATATTTT. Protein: CASSTSGVLWGTGNTIYF.

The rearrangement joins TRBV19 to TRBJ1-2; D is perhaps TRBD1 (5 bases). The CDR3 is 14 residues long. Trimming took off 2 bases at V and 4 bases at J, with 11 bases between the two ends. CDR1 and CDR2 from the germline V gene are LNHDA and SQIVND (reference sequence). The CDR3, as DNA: TGTGCCAGTAGTATACAGGGTTTGGCCTATGGCTACACCTTC. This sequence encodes CASSIQGLAYGYTF.

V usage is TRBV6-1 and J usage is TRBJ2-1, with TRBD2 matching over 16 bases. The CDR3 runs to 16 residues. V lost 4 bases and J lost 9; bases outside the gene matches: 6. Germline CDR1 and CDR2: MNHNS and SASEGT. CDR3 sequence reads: CASSAGLAGGIGEQFF. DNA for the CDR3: TGTGCCAGCAGTGCGGGACTAGCGGGGGGGATCGGTGAGCAGTTCTTC.

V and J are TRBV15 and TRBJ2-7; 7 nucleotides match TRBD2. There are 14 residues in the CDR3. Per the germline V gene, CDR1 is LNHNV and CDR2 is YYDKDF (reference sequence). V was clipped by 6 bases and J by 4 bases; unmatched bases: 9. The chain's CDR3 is CATSPAGLQYEQYF. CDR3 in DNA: TGTGCCACCAGTCCAGCGGGGCTGCAGTACGAGCAGTACTTC. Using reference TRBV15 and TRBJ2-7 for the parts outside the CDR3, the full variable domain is DAMVIQNPRYQVTQFGKPVTLSCSQTLNHNVMYWYQQKSSQAPKLLFHYYDKDFNNEADTPDNFQSRRPNTSFCFLDIRSPGLGDTAMYLCATSPAGLQYEQYFGPGTRLTVT.

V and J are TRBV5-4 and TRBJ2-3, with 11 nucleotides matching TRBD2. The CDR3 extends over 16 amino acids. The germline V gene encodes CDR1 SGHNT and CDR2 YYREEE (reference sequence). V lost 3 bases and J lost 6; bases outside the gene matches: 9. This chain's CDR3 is CASSSNLAGGLDTQYF. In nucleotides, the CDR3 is TGTGCCAGCAGCTCAAATTTAGCGGGGGGGCTCGATACGCAGTATTTT.

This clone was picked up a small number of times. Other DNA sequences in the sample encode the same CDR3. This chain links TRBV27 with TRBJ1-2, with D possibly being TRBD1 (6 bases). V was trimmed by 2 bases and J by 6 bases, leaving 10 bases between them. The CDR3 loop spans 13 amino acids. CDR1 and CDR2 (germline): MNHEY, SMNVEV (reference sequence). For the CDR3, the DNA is TGTGCCAGCAGTTTAGGGGGGGCTGATGGCTACACCTTC. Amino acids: CASSLGGADGYTF.

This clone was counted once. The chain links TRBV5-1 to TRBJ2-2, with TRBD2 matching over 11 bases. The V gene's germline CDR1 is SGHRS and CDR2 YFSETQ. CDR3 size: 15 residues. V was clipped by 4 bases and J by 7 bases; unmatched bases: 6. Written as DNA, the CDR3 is TGCGCCAGCAGCCTTACTAGCGGGAGCGGCGGGGAGCTGTTTTTT. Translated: CASSLTSGSGGELFF. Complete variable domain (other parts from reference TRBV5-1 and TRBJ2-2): KAGVTQTPRYLIKTRGQQVTLSCSPISGHRSVSWYQQTPGQGLQFLFEYFSETQRNKGNFPGRFSGRQFSNSRSEMNVSTLELGDSALYLCASSLTSGSGGELFFGEGSRLTVL.

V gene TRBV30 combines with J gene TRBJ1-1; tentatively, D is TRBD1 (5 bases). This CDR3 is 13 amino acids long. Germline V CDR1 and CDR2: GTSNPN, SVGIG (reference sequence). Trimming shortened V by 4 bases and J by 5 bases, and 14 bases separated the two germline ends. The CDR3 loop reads CAWTSMGGTEAFF. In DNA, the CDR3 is TGTGCCTGGACCTCTATGGGGGGAACTGAAGCTTTCTTT.

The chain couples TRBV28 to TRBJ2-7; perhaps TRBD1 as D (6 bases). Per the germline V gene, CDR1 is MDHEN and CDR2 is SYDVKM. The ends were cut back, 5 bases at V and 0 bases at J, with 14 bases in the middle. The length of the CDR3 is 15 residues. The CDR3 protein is CASSHDRFSSYEQYF. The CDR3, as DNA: TGTGCCAGCAGTCACGACAGGTTCAGCTCCTACGAGCAGTACTTC. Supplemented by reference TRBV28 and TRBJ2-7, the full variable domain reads DVKVTQSSRYLVKRTGEKVFLECVQDMDHENMFWYRQDPGLGLRLIYFSYDVKMKEKGDIPEGYSVSREKKERFSLILESASTNQTSMYLCASSHDRFSSYEQYFGPGTRLTVT.

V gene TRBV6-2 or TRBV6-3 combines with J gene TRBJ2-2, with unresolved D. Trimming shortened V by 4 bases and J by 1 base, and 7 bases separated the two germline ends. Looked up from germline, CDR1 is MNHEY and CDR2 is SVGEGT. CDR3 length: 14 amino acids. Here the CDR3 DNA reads TGTGCCAGCAGTTTACCCAGGAACACCGGGGAGCTGTTTTTT. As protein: CASSLPRNTGELFF.

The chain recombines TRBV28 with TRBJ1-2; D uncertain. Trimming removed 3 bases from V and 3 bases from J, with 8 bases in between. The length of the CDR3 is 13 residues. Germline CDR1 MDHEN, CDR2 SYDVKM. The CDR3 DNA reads TGTGCCAGCAGTTTTTATGAGGACTATGGCTACACCTTC. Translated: CASSFYEDYGYTF.

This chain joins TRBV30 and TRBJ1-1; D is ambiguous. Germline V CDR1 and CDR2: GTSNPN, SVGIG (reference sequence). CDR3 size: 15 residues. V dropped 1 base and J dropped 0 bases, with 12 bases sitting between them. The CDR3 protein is CAWSDFAGMNTEAFF. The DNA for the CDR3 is TGTGCCTGGAGTGACTTTGCGGGGATGAACACTGAAGCTTTCTTT.

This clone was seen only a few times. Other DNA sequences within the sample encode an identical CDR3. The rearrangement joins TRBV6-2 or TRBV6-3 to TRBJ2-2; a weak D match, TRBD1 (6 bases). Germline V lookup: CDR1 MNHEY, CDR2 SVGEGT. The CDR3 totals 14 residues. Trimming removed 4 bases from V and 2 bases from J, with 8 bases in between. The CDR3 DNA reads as TGTGCCAGCAGTTCGGGACAAAACACCGGGGAGCTGTTTTTT. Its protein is CASSSGQNTGELFF.

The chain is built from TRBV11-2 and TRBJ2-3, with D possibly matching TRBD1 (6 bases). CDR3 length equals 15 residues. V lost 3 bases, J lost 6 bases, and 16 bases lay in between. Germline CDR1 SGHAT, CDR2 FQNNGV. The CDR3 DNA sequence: TGTGCCAGCAGCTTTGGGGGCCCACCAGGGGATACGCAGTATTTT. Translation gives CASSFGGPPGDTQYF. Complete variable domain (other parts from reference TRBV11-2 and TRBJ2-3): EAGVAQSPRYKIIEKRQSVAFWCNPISGHATLYWYQQILGQGPKLLIQFQNNGVVDDSQLPKDRFSAERLKGVDSTLKIQPAKLEDSAVYLCASSFGGPPGDTQYFGPGTRLTVL.

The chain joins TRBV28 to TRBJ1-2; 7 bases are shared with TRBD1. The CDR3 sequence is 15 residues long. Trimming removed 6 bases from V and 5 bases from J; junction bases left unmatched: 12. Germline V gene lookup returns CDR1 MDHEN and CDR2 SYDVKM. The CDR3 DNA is TGTGCCAGCAGACCTGACAGGGTAAATTTTTATGGCTACACCTTC. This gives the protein CASRPDRVNFYGYTF.

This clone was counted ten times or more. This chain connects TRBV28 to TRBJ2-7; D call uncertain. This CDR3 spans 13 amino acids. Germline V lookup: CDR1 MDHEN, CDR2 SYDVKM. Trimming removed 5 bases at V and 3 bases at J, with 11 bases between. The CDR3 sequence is CASSRKPGYEQYF. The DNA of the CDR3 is TGTGCCAGCAGTAGAAAACCCGGCTACGAGCAGTACTTC.

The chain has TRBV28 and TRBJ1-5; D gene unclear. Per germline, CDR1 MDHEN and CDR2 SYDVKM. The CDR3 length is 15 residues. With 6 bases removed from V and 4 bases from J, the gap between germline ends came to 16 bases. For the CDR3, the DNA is TGTGCCAGCAGCCTCGCGGCAGAACCTAATCAGCCCCAGCATTTT. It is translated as CASSLAAEPNQPQHF.

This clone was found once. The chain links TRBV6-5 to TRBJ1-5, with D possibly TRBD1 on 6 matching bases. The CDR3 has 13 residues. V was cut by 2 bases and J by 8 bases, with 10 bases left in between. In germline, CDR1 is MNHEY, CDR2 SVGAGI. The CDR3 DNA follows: TGTGCCAGCAGTTACCTAGGGGGGGAGCCCCAGCATTTT. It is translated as CASSYLGGEPQHF.

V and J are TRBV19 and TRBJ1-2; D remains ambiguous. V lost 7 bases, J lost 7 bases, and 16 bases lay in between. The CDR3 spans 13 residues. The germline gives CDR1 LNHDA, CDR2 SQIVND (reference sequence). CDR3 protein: CASTGRLGGGYTF. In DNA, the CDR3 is TGTGCCAGTACCGGGAGGTTGGGAGGTGGCTACACCTTC.

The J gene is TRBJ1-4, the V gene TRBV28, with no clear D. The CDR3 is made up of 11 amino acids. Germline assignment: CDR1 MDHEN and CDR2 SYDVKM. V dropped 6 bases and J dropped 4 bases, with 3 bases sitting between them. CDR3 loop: CASSHNEKLFF. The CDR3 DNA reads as TGTGCCAGCAGCCATAATGAAAAACTGTTTTTT.

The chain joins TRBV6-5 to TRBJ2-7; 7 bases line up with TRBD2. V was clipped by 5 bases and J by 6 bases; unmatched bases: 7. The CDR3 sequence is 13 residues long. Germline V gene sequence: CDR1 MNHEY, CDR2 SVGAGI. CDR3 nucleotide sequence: TGTGCCAGCAGTACCGGGAGGAAGGGCGAGCAGTACTTC. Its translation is CASSTGRKGEQYF.

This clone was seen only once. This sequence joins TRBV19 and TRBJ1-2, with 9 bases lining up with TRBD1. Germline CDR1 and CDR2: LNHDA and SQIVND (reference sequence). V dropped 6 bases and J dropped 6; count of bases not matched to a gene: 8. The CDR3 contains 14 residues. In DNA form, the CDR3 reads TGTGCCAGTAGCAGCAAGGGACAGGGACATGGCTACACCTTC. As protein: CASSSKGQGHGYTF. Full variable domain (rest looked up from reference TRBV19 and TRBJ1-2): DGGITQSPKYLFRKEGQNVTLSCEQNLNHDAMYWYRQDPGQGLRLIYYSQIVNDFQKGDIAEGYSVSREKKESFPLTVTSAQKNPTAFYLCASSSKGQGHGYTFGSGTRLTVV.

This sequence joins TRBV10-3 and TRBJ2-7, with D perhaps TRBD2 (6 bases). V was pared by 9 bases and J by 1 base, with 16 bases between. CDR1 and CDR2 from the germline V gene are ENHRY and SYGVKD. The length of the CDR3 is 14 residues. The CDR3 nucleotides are TGTGCCATTTCTTCTTCGACTAGGTCCTACGAGCAGTACTTC. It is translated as CAISSSTRSYEQYF.